This is a list of T cell receptor beta chains from one sample in a study of identical twins. TCRdb reprocessed the 5' RACE reads with MiXCR, giving one entry per CDR3 protein. The sample yields approximately 630,000 distinct CDR3 sequences, under 8.5% seen once. The same data also went into a second study, on yellow fever vaccine responses in identical twins.

The sequencing input was PBMCs. Every receptor here comes from a woman between 18 and 29 years old in good health. Each CDR3 is given without its conserved first and last residue.

TRBV2 ASSGVGYGYT
TRBV2 ASRGTGSKNIQY
TRBV29-1 SVEGRTGSFTEAF
TRBV20-1 SAHRTANYGYT
TRBV10-3 AISEFGGGQPQH
TRBV5-1 ASSAVTGPQGYT
TRBV12-3/TRBV12-4 TCSLDPTLRAGTDTQY
TRBV20-1 SASVGASGLSLH
TRBV2 APRGDEQF
TRBV12-3/TRBV12-4 ASSLRIGGGDEQF
TRBV12-3/TRBV12-4 ASSFQVSNQPQH
TRBV27 ASSIQGANTEAF
TRBV28 ASRVIGSPLH
TRBV6-5 ASSYLWQASGNTEAF
TRBV3-1 ASSQPRLAGGWRNEQF
TRBV2 ASSEGTGRGTEAF
TRBV29-1 SVDRTPNEQF
TRBV3-1 ASSAETRDTQY
TRBV28 ASSQGDRDEQY
TRBV2 ASGGQFSNQPQH
TRBV3-1 ASTTTGVATEAF
TRBV19 ASSIDLLAGGDEQF
TRBV12-3/TRBV12-4 ASSPPGLIWVGEQF
TRBV20-1 SARGIGHGDYEQY
TRBV5-5 ASSLARTNTGELF
TRBV7-9 ASSLGAGGPPYEQY
TRBV20-1 SARPRLAGGLANEQF